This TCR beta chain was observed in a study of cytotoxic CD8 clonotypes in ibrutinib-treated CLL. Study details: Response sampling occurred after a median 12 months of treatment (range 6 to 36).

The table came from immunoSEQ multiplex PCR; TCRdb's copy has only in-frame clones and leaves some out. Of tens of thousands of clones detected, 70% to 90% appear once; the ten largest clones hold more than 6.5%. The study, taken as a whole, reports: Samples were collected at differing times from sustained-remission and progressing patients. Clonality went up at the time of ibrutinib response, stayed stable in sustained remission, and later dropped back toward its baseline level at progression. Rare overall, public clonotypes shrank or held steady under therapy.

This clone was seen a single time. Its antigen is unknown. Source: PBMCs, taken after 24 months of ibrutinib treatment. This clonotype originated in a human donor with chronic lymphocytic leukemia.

DNA of the CDR3: TGTGCCAACCCACGGTGGGGCAAAAACATTCAGTACTTC. Encoded protein: CANPRWGKNIQYF. The chain uses TRBV6-5 and TRBJ2-4; D remains ambiguous. In germline, CDR1 is MNHEY, CDR2 SVGAGI. Trimming pared 10 bases from V and 3 bases from J, leaving 13 bases between. The CDR3 loop spans 13 amino acids.